The 19 T cell receptor beta chains reported below all come from one sample, sequenced in a study of blood T cell repertoires in COVID-19. The protocol was immunoSEQ multiplex PCR, while the TCRdb copy is restricted to in-frame clones and leaves out a portion. This repertoire shows 210,000 or so clones, 80% found once; its top ten account for around 7%. The sequencing input was PBMCs or T cells enriched from blood (not recorded which). These receptors were collected from a woman in her thirties or forties with acute COVID-19.

The rearrangement links TRBV5-1 to TRBJ2-7; TRBD1 aligns across 8 bases. The CDR3 consists of 15 residues. Trimming cost V 0 bases and J 2 bases; bases outside gene matches: 4. The V gene's germline CDR1 is SGHRS and CDR2 YFSETQ. The DNA of the CDR3 is TGCGCCAGCAGCTTGGGACAGGGGTTAACCTACGAGCAGTACTTC. Translating gives CASSLGQGLTYEQYF.

The chain combines TRBV4-2 with TRBJ1-6, with a tentative D call TRBD1 (5 bases). V lost 0 bases and J 8 bases, leaving 11 bases between the germline ends. Germline-derived CDR1 and CDR2 are LGHNA and YNFKEQ. This CDR3 has 15 amino acids. The CDR3 reads CASSQDRAVDSPLHF. The CDR3 bases are TGTGCCAGCAGCCAAGACAGGGCTGTGGATTCACCCCTCCACTTT.

The rearrangement joins TRBV7-8 to TRBJ1-3, with D perhaps TRBD1 (6 bases). Trimming left V 2 bases short and J 3 bases short, with 14 bases between. Germline lookup yields CDR1 SGHVS and CDR2 FQNEAQ. The CDR3 sequence is 16 residues long. CDR3 protein: CASSLTTWTDGNTIYF. The CDR3 DNA sequence: TGTGCCAGCAGCTTAACCACCTGGACAGATGGAAACACCATATATTTT.

The chain links TRBV5-4 to TRBJ2-3; 7 bases are a match to TRBD1. The CDR3 consists of 14 residues. The germline V gene has CDR1 SGHNT and CDR2 YYREEE (reference sequence). V lost 6 bases and J lost 5; bases outside the gene matches: 9. The CDR3 DNA reads as TGTGCCAGCACCTACGAGGGGGCGGTAGATACGCAGTATTTT. This codes for CASTYEGAVDTQYF. The full variable domain, completed using reference TRBV5-4 and TRBJ2-3, is ETGVTQSPTHLIKTRGQQVTLRCSSQSGHNTVSWYQQALGQGPQFIFQYYREEENGRGNFPPRFSGLQFPNYSSELNVNALELDDSALYLCASTYEGAVDTQYFGPGTRLTVL.

In this sample, this clone turned up a few times. The rearrangement joins TRBV12-3 or TRBV12-4 to TRBJ2-2; D gene uncertain. Trimming removed 4 bases at V and 0 bases at J, with 3 bases between. The CDR3 consists of 13 residues. CDR3 in amino acids: CASSSTNTGELFF. CDR3 in DNA: TGTGCCAGCAGTTCAACGAACACCGGGGAGCTGTTTTTT.

This clone appeared once. This sequence joins TRBV30 and TRBJ1-5; weak D call: TRBD1 (6 bases). V was trimmed by 5 bases and J by 11 bases, leaving 16 bases between them. The CDR3 totals 12 residues. Germline CDR1 is GTSNPN and CDR2 is SVGIG (reference sequence). CDR3 in amino acids: CAWGAGEGAQHF. Written as DNA, the CDR3 is TGTGCCTGGGGTGCAGGGGAAGGGGCCCAGCATTTT.

The rearrangement joins TRBV15 to TRBJ2-7; 7 bases agree with TRBD1. The CDR3 is made up of 16 amino acids. The V and J ends lost 1 base and 7 bases, in that order; junction bases with no gene match: 13. Looked up from germline, CDR1 is LNHNV and CDR2 is YYDKDF (reference sequence). CDR3 bases: TGTGCCACCAGCAGAGGTGAGAACAGGGGTTTATCGGAGCAGTACTTC. Protein product: CATSRGENRGLSEQYF.

The genes are TRBV25-1 and TRBJ2-2, with D maybe TRBD1 (6 bases). With 6 bases removed from V and 4 bases from J, the gap between germline ends came to 12 bases. The CDR3 covers 14 residues. Germline V lookup: CDR1 MGHDK, CDR2 SYGVNS. The CDR3 protein is CASRVQGSTGELFF. In DNA, the CDR3 is TGTGCCAGCAGGGTGCAGGGGAGCACCGGGGAGCTGTTTTTT.

The chain has TRBV10-3 and TRBJ1-2, with 11 bases fitting TRBD1. This CDR3 spans 17 amino acids. Germline V CDR1 and CDR2: ENHRY, SYGVKD. V was clipped by 10 bases and J by 5 bases; unmatched bases: 18. CDR3 DNA sequence: TGTGCCACAGGGGCCGGGACAGGGGGACCTGTAGGTTATGGCTACACCTTC. This translates into CATGAGTGGPVGYGYTF.

The chain couples TRBV21-1 to TRBJ2-3; the table's D call of TRBD2 was not tested on the DNA. TRBV21-1 is deemed a pseudogene. This CDR3 contains 15 residues. DNA of the CDR3: TGTGCCAGCAGCAAAGGGGGGAGGGGTCCAGATACGCAGTATTTT. Translated: CASSKGGRGPDTQYF.

The chain employs TRBV7-3 and TRBJ1-2, with unresolved D. V lost 4 bases and J lost 8, with 14 bases in between. Germline V gene data show CDR1 as SGHTA and CDR2 as FQGTGA. The CDR3 covers 13 residues. The CDR3 DNA sequence: TGTGCCAGCAGCTCGGCGGGAGGTGGGGGCTACACCTTC. Residues: CASSSAGGGGYTF.

CDR3 in amino acids: CASSLLASGGETQYF. CDR3 DNA: TGTGCCAGCAGTTTATTGGCTAGCGGCGGGGAGACCCAGTACTTC. The chain recombines TRBV28 with TRBJ2-5, with 7 positions matching TRBD2. Trimming took 1 base from V and 5 from J; bases not matched to a gene: 7. The CDR3 covers 15 residues. The germline V gene has CDR1 MDHEN and CDR2 SYDVKM.

The chain joins TRBV7-9 to TRBJ2-7; D gene uncertain. The CDR3 length is 14 residues. CDR1 and CDR2 (germline): SEHNR, FQNEAQ (reference sequence). V shed 1 base and J shed 9 bases, with 16 bases lying between them. In DNA form, the CDR3 reads TGTGCCAGCAGCTTAGGTCTGAGGCCCGCCGGGCAGTACTTC. Protein: CASSLGLRPAGQYF.

The CDR3 coding sequence is TGTGCCAGCTCACCCCTAGCTGACTACAATGAGCAGTTCTTC. This sequence encodes CASSPLADYNEQFF. This sequence joins TRBV18 and TRBJ2-1, with D perhaps matching TRBD2 (5 bases). Trimming removed 3 bases at V and 3 bases at J, with 9 bases between. The CDR3 is 14 residues long. CDR1 is KGHSH, CDR2 LQKENI, per germline.

This rearrangement joins TRBV27 to TRBJ2-5, with 12 bases aligning to TRBD1. This CDR3 region has 15 residues. Trimming took 4 bases from V and 5 from J; bases not matched to a gene: 5. Germline V gene data show CDR1 as MNHEY and CDR2 as SMNVEV (reference sequence). DNA of the CDR3: TGTGCCAGCAGTTCAGGGACAGGGGGCTGGGAGACCCAGTACTTC. It translates to CASSSGTGGWETQYF.

This clone was observed a handful of times. The rearrangement links TRBV28 to TRBJ1-3; the D is unclear. CDR1 is MDHEN and CDR2 is SYDVKM in the germline V gene. The CDR3 totals 16 residues. Trimming pared 2 bases from V and 4 bases from J, leaving 15 bases between. Here the CDR3 reads CASSLKEVLLGNTIYF. The CDR3, as DNA: TGTGCCAGCAGTTTAAAAGAAGTCCTTCTAGGAAACACCATATATTTT. Complete variable domain (other parts from reference TRBV28 and TRBJ1-3): DVKVTQSSRYLVKRTGEKVFLECVQDMDHENMFWYRQDPGLGLRLIYFSYDVKMKEKGDIPEGYSVSREKKERFSLILESASTNQTSMYLCASSLKEVLLGNTIYFGEGSWLTVV.

The chain carries TRBV4-1 and TRBJ2-7; D might be TRBD2 (5 bases). The length of the CDR3 is 16 residues. V was pared by 2 bases and J by 1 base, with 15 bases between. Germline V gene lookup returns CDR1 MGHRA and CDR2 YSYEKL. The CDR3 DNA reads TGCGCCAGCAGCCAACTAGCTCATTCTAGATCCTACGAGCAGTACTTC. Encoded protein: CASSQLAHSRSYEQYF.

DNA for the CDR3: TGTGCCAGCTCACCCGGGACAGGGAATGAAAAACTGTTTTTT. Residues: CASSPGTGNEKLFF. The V gene is TRBV18, the J gene TRBJ1-4; TRBD1 matches at 9 bases. The CDR3 extends over 14 amino acids. CDR1 is KGHSH, CDR2 LQKENI, per germline. The V segment lost 3 bases and the J segment 5 bases; nucleotides outside the gene matches: 1.

The CDR3 sequence: CASRRTGGPYNEQFF. As DNA, the CDR3 is TGTGCCAGCAGACGGACAGGGGGCCCCTACAATGAGCAGTTCTTC. The genes are TRBV28 and TRBJ2-1; TRBD1 aligns across 11 bases. The CDR3 extends over 15 amino acids. Germline V lookup: CDR1 MDHEN, CDR2 SYDVKM. Trimming cost V 6 bases and J 2 bases; bases outside gene matches: 3.